The next 8 T cell receptor beta chains were all read from a single sample in a study of blood T cells in healthy people across ages. For the second PCR, which ran for 7 to 11 cycles, a sample-barcoded 5' primer and a J-beta primer mix were used. TCRdb passed the 5' RACE reads through MiXCR, listing each CDR3 protein once. Found here are about 1.5 million distinct CDR3 sequences, approximately 43% of them singletons; the top ten hold 4%. The specimen was blood. The source of these receptors is a woman aged 18-29 years in good health.

This clonotype occurred a few times. The genes are TRBV20-1 and TRBJ2-5; 11 nucleotides line up with TRBD2. The V gene end was trimmed by 6 bases and the J gene end by 3 bases; junction bases not matched to a gene: 6. CDR3 length: 14 amino acids. Germline values: CDR1 DFQATT, CDR2 SNEGSKA (reference sequence). CDR3 DNA: TGCAGTGCCGTACCTAGCGGGGGGAAAGAGACCCAGTACTTC. This codes for CSAVPSGGKETQYF.

The DNA for the CDR3 is TGTGCCTGGAGTCGACGGGAGACCTACGAGCAGTACTTC. Translating it yields CAWSRRETYEQYF. V usage is TRBV30 and J usage is TRBJ2-7; tentative D call: TRBD2 (6 bases). Germline assignment: CDR1 GTSNPN and CDR2 SVGIG (reference sequence). The CDR3 spans 13 residues. V dropped 2 bases and J dropped 2 bases, with 10 bases sitting between them.

The chain uses TRBV6-5 and TRBJ1-2, with 10 bases that match TRBD1. The V gene end was trimmed by 5 bases and the J gene end by 7 bases; junction bases not matched to a gene: 10. The CDR3 is 15 residues long. Germline V CDR1 and CDR2: MNHEY, SVGAGI. The CDR3: CASSRKTGGVSGYTF. CDR3 bases: TGTGCCAGCAGTAGAAAGACAGGGGGCGTATCTGGCTACACCTTC.

In its sample, this clonotype was seen a few times. The chain uses TRBV20-1 and TRBJ2-1; 9 bases are a match to TRBD2. This CDR3 comprises 16 residues. J gave up 4 bases and V 1 base, and 8 bases lay outside the gene matches. CDR1 and CDR2 from the germline V gene are DFQATT and SNEGSKA (reference sequence). The CDR3 here is CSARVGIAGVYNEQFF. The CDR3, as DNA: TGCAGTGCTAGAGTGGGGATAGCGGGGGTATACAATGAGCAGTTCTTC.

The chain joins TRBV7-9 to TRBJ2-4, with TRBD2 matching 10 bases. CDR1 SEHNR and CDR2 FQNEAQ come from the germline V gene (reference sequence). The CDR3 totals 14 residues. Unmatched junction bases numbered 11, after V lost 5 bases and J lost 13 bases. The CDR3 DNA reads as TGTGCCAGCAGCGGGACTAGCGCCTTCTACGGGCAGTACTTC. It encodes CASSGTSAFYGQYF.

The chain recombines TRBV11-2 with TRBJ2-3, with 8 bases fitting TRBD2. The CDR3 has 15 amino acids. Unmatched junction bases numbered 6, after V lost 5 bases and J lost 2 bases. The germline V gene encodes CDR1 SGHAT and CDR2 FQNNGV. The CDR3 loop is CASSRRGLDTDTQYF. In nucleotides, the CDR3 is TGTGCCAGCAGCCGGAGGGGACTAGACACAGATACGCAGTATTTT.

This clonotype appeared once. The chain carries TRBV5-5 and TRBJ2-7; 13 bases fit TRBD2. Germline CDR1 is SGHKS and CDR2 is YYEKEE (reference sequence). This CDR3 is 16 amino acids long. V was clipped by 4 bases and J by 3 bases; unmatched bases: 7. CDR3 bases: TGTGCCAGCAGCCTTACCGGACTAGCGGGAGTCTACGAGCAGTACTTC. It codes for CASSLTGLAGVYEQYF.

V usage is TRBV20-1 and J usage is TRBJ2-5; D remains unclear. Germline V gives CDR1 DFQATT, CDR2 SNEGSKA (reference sequence). The V gene lost 1 base and the J gene lost 0 bases, with 6 bases spanning the gap. The CDR3 has 13 residues. The DNA of the CDR3 is TGCAGTGCTAGAGGGAATTACCAAGAGACCCAGTACTTC. Amino acid sequence: CSARGNYQETQYF.